The 15 T cell receptor beta chains in this list originate from one sample, sequenced in a study of blood T cell repertoires in COVID-19. The data were produced by immunoSEQ multiplex PCR, yet TCRdb's version contains in-frame clones alone and is incomplete. The data hold under 300,000 clones, with 89% observed a single time. Material: PBMCs or T cells enriched from blood (not recorded which). These receptors originate from a woman aged 40 to 50 who had recovered from COVID-19.

V usage is TRBV7-9 and J usage is TRBJ1-1; TRBD1 aligns across 7 bases. With V trimmed by 5 bases and J by 0 bases, 12 bases remained unmatched. The germline gives CDR1 SEHNR, CDR2 FQNEAQ (reference sequence). This CDR3 region has 17 residues. The CDR3 sequence is CASSPVRGGWMNTEAFF. Here the CDR3 DNA reads TGTGCCAGCAGCCCAGTCAGAGGGGGCTGGATGAACACTGAAGCTTTCTTT.

The rearrangement uses TRBV10-3 and TRBJ1-2; 10 bases are a match to TRBD1. Trimming took 0 bases from V and 3 from J; bases not matched to a gene: 10. This CDR3 is 18 amino acids long. CDR1 ENHRY and CDR2 SYGVKD come from the germline V gene. CDR3 bases: TGTGCCATCAGTGAGTCCTATGCTGCGGGGACAGGGGACTATGGCTACACCTTC. This sequence encodes CAISESYAAGTGDYGYTF.

CDR3 protein: CASSASDRGPHEQYF. The CDR3 DNA reads TGTGCCAGCAGCGCCTCGGACAGGGGGCCGCACGAGCAGTACTTC. V and J are TRBV9 and TRBJ2-7; TRBD1 matches 11 bases. The trim removed 3 bases at V and 5 bases at J, leaving 7 bases unmatched. This CDR3 region has 15 residues. Germline CDR1 SGDLS, CDR2 YYNGEE.

The chain recombines TRBV4-1 with TRBJ1-1; tentatively, D is TRBD1 (5 bases). Germline CDR1 is MGHRA and CDR2 is YSYEKL. The CDR3 consists of 16 residues. V was shortened by 3 bases and J by 1 base, with 15 bases between the two germline ends. Written as DNA, the CDR3 is TGCGCCAGCAGCCAGGGCTGGGGGAGGAGGAACACTGAAGCTTTCTTT. Translation: CASSQGWGRRNTEAFF.

The rearrangement links TRBV5-4 to TRBJ2-7, with a tentative D call TRBD1 (7 bases). The CDR3 has 13 amino acids. Germline lookup yields CDR1 SGHNT and CDR2 YYREEE (reference sequence). The V and J ends lost 4 bases and 3 bases respectively, with 11 bases between them. CDR3 DNA: TGTGCCAGCAGCACAGGGGACTTCTACGAGCAGTACTTC. Translating gives CASSTGDFYEQYF.

This chain uses TRBV11-2 with TRBJ2-3, with D uncertain. This CDR3 comprises 15 residues. Trimming stripped 0 bases from V and 6 bases from J, with 13 bases between. The V gene's germline CDR1 is SGHAT and CDR2 FQNNGV. The CDR3 sequence is CASSLDPLTADTQYF. As DNA, the CDR3 is TGTGCCAGCAGCTTAGACCCACTAACGGCGGATACGCAGTATTTT.

Remarks on this clone: The sample holds other DNA sequences that translate to the same CDR3. The chain combines TRBV7-8 with TRBJ1-5; tentative D call: TRBD1 (6 bases). With 1 base removed from V and 2 bases from J, the gap between germline ends came to 9 bases. Germline V gene lookup returns CDR1 SGHVS and CDR2 FQNEAQ. The CDR3 runs 15 residues. This CDR3 is CASSLGAGGNQPQHF. The CDR3 nucleotides read TGTGCCAGCAGCTTAGGGGCAGGGGGCAATCAGCCCCAGCATTTT.

The chain couples TRBV7-6 to TRBJ1-2; no reliable D call. CDR3 size: 13 residues. V lost 5 bases, J lost 1 base, and 8 bases lay in between. The germline gives CDR1 SGHVS, CDR2 FNYEAQ. The DNA of the CDR3 is TGTGCCAGCAGCCCCGTCGTTAACTATGGCTACACCTTC. It codes for CASSPVVNYGYTF. Full variable domain (rest looked up from reference TRBV7-6 and TRBJ1-2): GAGVSQSPRYKVTKRGQDVALRCDPISGHVSLYWYRQALGQGPEFLTYFNYEAQQDKSGLPNDRFSAERPEGSISTLTIQRTEQRDSAMYRCASSPVVNYGYTFGSGTRLTVV.

The V and J genes are TRBV4-1 and TRBJ2-7; D ambiguous. The CDR3 is 14 amino acids. Germline V gene sequence: CDR1 MGHRA, CDR2 YSYEKL. V was pared by 4 bases and J by 1 base, with 11 bases between. The CDR3 nucleotides are TGCGCCAGCAGCCCTTTCGACATTTCCTACGAGCAGTACTTC. This gives the protein CASSPFDISYEQYF.

This clone appeared a single time. The rearrangement joins TRBV6-5 to TRBJ1-6, with 8 bases that match TRBD1. This CDR3 region has 15 residues. Germline V gene sequence: CDR1 MNHEY, CDR2 SVGAGI. Trimming took 5 bases from V and 7 from J; bases not matched to a gene: 7. Here the CDR3 reads CASSKEQGVNSPLHF. CDR3 DNA sequence: TGTGCCAGCAGTAAGGAACAGGGGGTGAATTCACCCCTCCACTTT.

This clone has only one observation. V and J are TRBV11-2 and TRBJ2-3; D might be TRBD2 (5 bases). The germline V gene has CDR1 SGHAT and CDR2 FQNNGV. The length of the CDR3 is 17 residues. V gave up 0 bases and J gave up 1 base, with 14 bases separating them. The DNA of the CDR3 is TGTGCCAGCAGCTTAGATCTCCTAGCCGGGGGCACAGATACGCAGTATTTT. Its translation is CASSLDLLAGGTDTQYF.

The rearrangement joins TRBV7-6 to TRBJ2-2, with 11 bases matching TRBD2. Trimming at V came to 1 base and at J to 1 base, leaving 8 bases not matched to a gene. CDR3 length equals 19 residues. The germline CDR1 and CDR2 sequences are SGHVS and FNYEAQ. CDR3 sequence (DNA): TGTGCCAGCAGCTTAGTAGTAGCGGGAGGGCCTATGAACACCGGGGAGCTGTTTTTT. Its translation is CASSLVVAGGPMNTGELFF.

The chain recombines TRBV5-1 with TRBJ2-7; TRBD1 aligns across 7 bases. Unmatched junction bases numbered 6, after V lost 1 base and J lost 11 bases. CDR1 and CDR2 from the germline V gene are SGHRS and YFSETQ. The CDR3 is 12 residues long. In DNA form, the CDR3 reads TGCGCCAGCAGCTTGTCGGGTGACAGGGAGTACTTC. Protein: CASSLSGDREYF.

The chain uses TRBV27 and TRBJ1-2; 7 nucleotides agree with TRBD1. After removal of 5 bases from V and 3 bases from J, the junction contained 12 bases not matched to a gene. From germline, CDR1 is MNHEY and CDR2 SMNVEV (reference sequence). The CDR3 consists of 16 residues. The CDR3 sequence is CASSHDRAGVDYGYTF. The CDR3 region has the DNA TGTGCCAGCAGTCACGACAGGGCTGGAGTGGACTATGGCTACACCTTC.

The chain carries TRBV7-2 and TRBJ1-2; weak D call: TRBD1 (6 bases). Trimming shortened V by 3 bases and J by 0 bases, and 8 bases separated the two germline ends. CDR3 length: 14 amino acids. The V gene's germline CDR1 is SGHTA and CDR2 FQGNSA. This chain's CDR3 is CASSLTGTNYGYTF. The CDR3, as DNA: TGTGCCAGCAGCTTGACAGGAACTAACTATGGCTACACCTTC. Full variable domain (rest looked up from reference TRBV7-2 and TRBJ1-2): GAGVSQSPSNKVTEKGKDVELRCDPISGHTALYWYRQSLGQGLEFLIYFQGNSAPDKSGLPSDRFSAERTGGSVSTLTIQRTQQEDSAVYLCASSLTGTNYGYTFGSGTRLTVV.